This T cell receptor (beta chain) was retrieved from a study of beta chain features in type 1 diabetes. Regarding the study as a whole: Type 1 diabetes patients showed fewer insertions and more deletions at VDJ junctions. Cells with high TCR expression could be over-represented by cDNA sequencing.

Since all of the isolated RNA was reverse transcribed, expressed TCRB transcripts were what got sequenced. The average output of naive, central memory and regulatory T cell samples was about 3.3 million reads. TCRdb's copy holds only in-frame clones and misses some; the assay was immunoSEQ multiplex PCR. Of some 150,000 clones listed, around 10% are singletons. This clone was seen only a few times. Antigen specificity is unknown. Other DNA sequences in this specimen translate into the identical CDR3. CDR1 is LGHNA and CDR2 is YNFKEQ in the germline V gene. CDR3 size: 20 residues. Trimming shortened V by 0 bases and J by 0 bases, and 18 bases separated the two germline ends.

This chain links TRBV4-2 with TRBJ2-6; weak D call: TRBD2 (5 bases). The clonotype was recovered from a young man in good health. The sample was central memory CD4+ T cells from blood. The chain's CDR3 is CASSQEGRSGASSGANVLTF. DNA for the CDR3: TGTGCCAGCAGCCAAGAAGGTCGCAGCGGTGCTAGCTCTGGGGCCAACGTCCTGACTTTC.